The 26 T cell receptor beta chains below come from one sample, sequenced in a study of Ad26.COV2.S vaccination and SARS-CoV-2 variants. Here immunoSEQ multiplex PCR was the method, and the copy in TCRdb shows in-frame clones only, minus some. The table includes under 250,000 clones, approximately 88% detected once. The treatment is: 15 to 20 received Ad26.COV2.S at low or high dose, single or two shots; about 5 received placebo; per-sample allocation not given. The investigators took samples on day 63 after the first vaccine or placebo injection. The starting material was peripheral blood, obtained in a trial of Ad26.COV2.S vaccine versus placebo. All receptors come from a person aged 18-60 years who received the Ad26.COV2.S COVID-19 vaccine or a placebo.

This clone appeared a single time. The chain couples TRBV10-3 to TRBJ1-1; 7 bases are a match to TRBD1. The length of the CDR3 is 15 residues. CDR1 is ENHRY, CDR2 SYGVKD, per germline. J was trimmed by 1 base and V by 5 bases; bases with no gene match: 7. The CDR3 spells CAISLRGGRNTEAFF. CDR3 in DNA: TGTGCCATCAGTCTCAGGGGGGGGCGGAACACTGAAGCTTTCTTT.

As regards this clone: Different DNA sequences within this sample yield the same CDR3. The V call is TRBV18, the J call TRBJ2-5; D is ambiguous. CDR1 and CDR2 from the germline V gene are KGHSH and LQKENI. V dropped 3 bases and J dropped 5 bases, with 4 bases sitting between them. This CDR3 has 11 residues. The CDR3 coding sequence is TGTGCCAGCTCACCGGAGGAGACCCAGTACTTC. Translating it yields CASSPEETQYF.

The CDR3 nucleotides read TGTGCCAGCAGCACAACAGATACGCAGTATTTT. Translated: CASSTTDTQYF. J is TRBJ2-3 and V is TRBV9, with D uncertain. CDR1 and CDR2 from the germline V gene are SGDLS and YYNGEE. This CDR3 has 11 residues. Trimming left V 4 bases short and J 3 bases short, with 3 bases between.

CDR3: CSVVRSMNTEAFF. The CDR3 DNA follows: TGCAGCGTTGTTCGATCTATGAACACTGAAGCTTTCTTT. J is TRBJ1-1 and V is TRBV29-1; D not certain. This CDR3 spans 13 amino acids. Trimming took off 4 bases at V and 0 bases at J, with 9 bases between the two ends. The germline V gene has CDR1 SQVTM and CDR2 ANQGSEA. The full variable domain, its missing parts supplied by reference TRBV29-1 and TRBJ1-1, is SAVISQKPSRDICQRGTSLTIQCQVDSQVTMMFWYRQQPGQSLTLIATANQGSEATYESGFVIDKFPISRPNLTFSTLTVSNMSPEDSSIYLCSVVRSMNTEAFFGQGTRLTVV.

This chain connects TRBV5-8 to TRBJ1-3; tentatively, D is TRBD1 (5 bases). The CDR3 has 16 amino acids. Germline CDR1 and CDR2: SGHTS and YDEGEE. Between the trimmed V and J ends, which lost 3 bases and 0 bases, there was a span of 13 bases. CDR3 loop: CASSWGRIHSGNTIYF. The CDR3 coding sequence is TGTGCCAGCAGCTGGGGCAGGATCCACTCTGGAAACACCATATATTTT.

The DNA for the CDR3 is TGTGCCAGCAGTTTAGCTGTGCGGTACAGCTCCTACAATGAGCAGTTCTTC. Protein: CASSLAVRYSSYNEQFF. The chain employs TRBV27 and TRBJ2-1, with D hard to call. Germline values: CDR1 MNHEY, CDR2 SMNVEV (reference sequence). Trimming cost V 2 bases and J 0 bases, with 14 bases left between them. The CDR3 has 17 amino acids.

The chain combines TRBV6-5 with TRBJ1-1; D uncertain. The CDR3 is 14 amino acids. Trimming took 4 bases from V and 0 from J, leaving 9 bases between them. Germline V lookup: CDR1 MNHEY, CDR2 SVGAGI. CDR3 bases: TGTGCCAGCAGTTCGGCCAGGCTGAACACTGAAGCTTTCTTT. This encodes CASSSARLNTEAFF.

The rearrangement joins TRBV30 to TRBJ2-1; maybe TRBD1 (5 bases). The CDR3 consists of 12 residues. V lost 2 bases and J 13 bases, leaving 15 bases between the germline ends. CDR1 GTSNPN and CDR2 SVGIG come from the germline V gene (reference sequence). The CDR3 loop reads CAWSTPPGRQFF. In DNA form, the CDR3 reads TGTGCCTGGAGTACCCCCCCAGGGCGACAGTTCTTC.

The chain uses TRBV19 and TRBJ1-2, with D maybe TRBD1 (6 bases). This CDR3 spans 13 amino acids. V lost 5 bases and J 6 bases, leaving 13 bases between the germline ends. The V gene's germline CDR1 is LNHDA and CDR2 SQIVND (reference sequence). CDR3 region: CASSLLQGDGYTF. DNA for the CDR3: TGTGCCAGTAGTCTGCTACAGGGTGATGGCTACACCTTC.

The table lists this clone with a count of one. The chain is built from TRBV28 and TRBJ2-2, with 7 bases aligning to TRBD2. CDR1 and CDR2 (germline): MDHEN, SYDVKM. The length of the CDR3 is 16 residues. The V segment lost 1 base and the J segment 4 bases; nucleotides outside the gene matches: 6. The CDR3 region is CASSLFLTGGTGELFF. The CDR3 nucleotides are TGTGCCAGCAGTTTATTCTTAACGGGGGGCACCGGGGAGCTGTTTTTT. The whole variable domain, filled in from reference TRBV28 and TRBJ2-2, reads DVKVTQSSRYLVKRTGEKVFLECVQDMDHENMFWYRQDPGLGLRLIYFSYDVKMKEKGDIPEGYSVSREKKERFSLILESASTNQTSMYLCASSLFLTGGTGELFFGEGSRLTVL.

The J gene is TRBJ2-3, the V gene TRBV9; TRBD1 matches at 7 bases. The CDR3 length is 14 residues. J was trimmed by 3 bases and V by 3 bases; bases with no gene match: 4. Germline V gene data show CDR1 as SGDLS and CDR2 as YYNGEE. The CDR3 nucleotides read TGTGCCAGCAGCGCGCTACAGGGGACAGATACGCAGTATTTT. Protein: CASSALQGTDTQYF.

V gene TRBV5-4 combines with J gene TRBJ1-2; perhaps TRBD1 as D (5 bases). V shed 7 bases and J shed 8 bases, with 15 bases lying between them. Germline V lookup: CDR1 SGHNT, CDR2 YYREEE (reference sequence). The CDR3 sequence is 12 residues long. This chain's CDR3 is CASFGGRDGYTF. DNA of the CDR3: TGTGCCAGCTTCGGGGGTCGGGACGGCTACACCTTC.

The CDR3 bases are TGTGCCATCAGTGTTTGGGGCGACGAGCAGTACGTC. Protein sequence: CAISVWGDEQYV. The J gene is TRBJ2-7, the V gene TRBV10-3; a weak D match, TRBD1 (5 bases). Per the germline V gene, CDR1 is ENHRY and CDR2 is SYGVKD. The CDR3 runs 12 residues. V was shortened by 4 bases and J by 5 bases, with 9 bases between the two germline ends.

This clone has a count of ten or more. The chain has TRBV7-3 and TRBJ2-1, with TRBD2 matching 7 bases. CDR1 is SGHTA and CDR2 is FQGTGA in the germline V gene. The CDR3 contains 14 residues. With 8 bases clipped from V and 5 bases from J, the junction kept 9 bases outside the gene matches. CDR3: CASGGGAGNNEQFF. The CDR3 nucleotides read TGTGCCAGCGGGGGAGGAGCGGGGAACAATGAGCAGTTCTTC.

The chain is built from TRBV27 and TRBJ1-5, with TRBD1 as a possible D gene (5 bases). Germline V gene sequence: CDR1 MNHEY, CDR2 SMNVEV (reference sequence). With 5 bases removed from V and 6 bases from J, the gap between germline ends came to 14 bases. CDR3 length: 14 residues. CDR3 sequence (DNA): TGTGCCAGCAGTCCGGACATATTGGGTCAGCCCCAGCATTTT. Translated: CASSPDILGQPQHF.

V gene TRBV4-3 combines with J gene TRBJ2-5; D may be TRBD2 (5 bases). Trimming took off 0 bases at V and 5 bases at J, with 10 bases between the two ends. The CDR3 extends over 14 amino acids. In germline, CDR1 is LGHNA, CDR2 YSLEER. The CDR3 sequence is CASSQDFGVETQYF. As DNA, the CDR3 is TGCGCCAGCAGCCAAGATTTCGGGGTCGAGACCCAGTACTTC.

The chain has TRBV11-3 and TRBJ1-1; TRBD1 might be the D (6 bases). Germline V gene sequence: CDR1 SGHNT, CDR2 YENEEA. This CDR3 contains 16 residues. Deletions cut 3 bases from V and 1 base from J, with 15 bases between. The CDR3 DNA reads TGTGCCAGCAGCTTTCGGGTACAGGGTGAGAACACTGAAGCTTTCTTT. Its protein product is CASSFRVQGENTEAFF.

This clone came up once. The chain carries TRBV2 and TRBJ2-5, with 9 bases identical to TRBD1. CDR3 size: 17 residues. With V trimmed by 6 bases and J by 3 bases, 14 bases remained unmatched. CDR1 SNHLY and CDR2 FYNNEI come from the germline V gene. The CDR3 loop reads CASREENRGRWKETQYF. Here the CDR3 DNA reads TGTGCCAGCAGAGAGGAAAACAGGGGGCGTTGGAAAGAGACCCAGTACTTC.

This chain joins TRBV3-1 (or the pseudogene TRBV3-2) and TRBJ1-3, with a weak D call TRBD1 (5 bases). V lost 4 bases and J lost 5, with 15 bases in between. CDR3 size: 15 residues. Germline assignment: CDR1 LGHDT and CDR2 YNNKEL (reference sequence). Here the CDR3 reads CASSPDTRLRNTIYF. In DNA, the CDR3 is TGTGCCAGCAGCCCGGACACGCGACTACGAAACACCATATATTTT.

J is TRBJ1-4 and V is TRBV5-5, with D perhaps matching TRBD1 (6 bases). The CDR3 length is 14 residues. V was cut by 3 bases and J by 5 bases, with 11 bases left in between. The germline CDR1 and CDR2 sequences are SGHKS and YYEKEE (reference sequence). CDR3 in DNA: TGTGCCAGCAGCTCCGGAGGGGGGAATGAAAAACTGTTTTTT. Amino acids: CASSSGGGNEKLFF.

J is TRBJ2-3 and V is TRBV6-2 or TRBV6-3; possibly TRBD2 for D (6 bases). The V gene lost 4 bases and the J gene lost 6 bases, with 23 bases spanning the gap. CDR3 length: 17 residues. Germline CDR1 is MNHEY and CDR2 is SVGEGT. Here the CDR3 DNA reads TGTGCCAGCAGTTCGACACACCGAGCGGGCCTCAAGGATACGCAGTATTTT. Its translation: CASSSTHRAGLKDTQYF.

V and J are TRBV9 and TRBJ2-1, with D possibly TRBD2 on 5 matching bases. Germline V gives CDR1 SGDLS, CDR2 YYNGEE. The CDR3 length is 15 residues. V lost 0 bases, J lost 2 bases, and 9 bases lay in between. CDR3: CASSVGASTYNEQFF. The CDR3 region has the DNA TGTGCCAGCAGCGTAGGGGCTAGCACCTACAATGAGCAGTTCTTC.

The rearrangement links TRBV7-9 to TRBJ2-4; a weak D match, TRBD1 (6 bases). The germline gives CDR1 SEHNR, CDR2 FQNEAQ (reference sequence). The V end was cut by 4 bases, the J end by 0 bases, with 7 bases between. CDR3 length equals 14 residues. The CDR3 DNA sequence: TGTGCCAGCAGCTGGGGGCTAGCCAAAAACATTCAGTACTTC. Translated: CASSWGLAKNIQYF.

Here the CDR3 DNA reads TGTGCCAGCAGCTTGAAGCAAGGGGGGGCCTACGAGCAGTACGTC. Amino acids: CASSLKQGGAYEQYV. The chain carries TRBV5-4 and TRBJ2-7; D is perhaps TRBD2 (7 bases). This CDR3 is built from 15 residues. Germline assignment: CDR1 SGHNT and CDR2 YYREEE (reference sequence). Trimming removed 1 base at V and 2 bases at J, with 13 bases between.

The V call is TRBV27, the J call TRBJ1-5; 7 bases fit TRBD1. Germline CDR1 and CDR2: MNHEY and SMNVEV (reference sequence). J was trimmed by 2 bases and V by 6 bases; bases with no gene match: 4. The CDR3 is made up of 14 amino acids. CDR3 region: CASRNTGGNQPQHF. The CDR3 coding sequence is TGTGCCAGCAGGAATACAGGGGGCAATCAGCCCCAGCATTTT.

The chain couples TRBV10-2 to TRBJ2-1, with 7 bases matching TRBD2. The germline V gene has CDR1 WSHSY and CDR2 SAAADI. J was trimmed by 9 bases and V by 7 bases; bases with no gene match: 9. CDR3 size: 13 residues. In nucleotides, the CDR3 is TGCGCCAGCAACGGACTAGAATACGTTGAGCAGTTCTTC. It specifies CASNGLEYVEQFF.